The 23 T cell receptor beta chains below come from one sample, sequenced in a study of T cell repertoires in cytomegalovirus infection. TCRdb processed the reads anew with MiXCR; each CDR3 protein has one entry. In the table there are approximately 500,000 distinct CDR3 sequences, 16% of which are singletons. The sequenced material came from CD8+ T cells from PBMCs. These receptors originate from a human donor in good health (CMV status not recorded). Some clones in this sample may be carry-over from other donors' samples.

The chain is built from TRBV5-1 and TRBJ1-5; D is undetermined. Germline CDR1 is SGHRS and CDR2 is YFSETQ. The CDR3 length is 14 residues. V was shortened by 0 bases and J by 9 bases, with 13 bases between the two germline ends. DNA for the CDR3: TGCGCCAGCAGCTTGGCTGGCTCCGGGTCGCCCCAGCATTTT. Translated: CASSLAGSGSPQHF.

The rearrangement uses TRBV9 and TRBJ2-7; weak D call: TRBD2 (6 bases). From germline, CDR1 is SGDLS and CDR2 YYNGEE. The CDR3 covers 15 residues. Trimming removed 0 bases from V and 6 bases from J, with 16 bases in between. DNA for the CDR3: TGTGCCAGCAGCGTAGACCCCAGACTAGAGGGCGAGCAGTACTTC. Amino acid sequence: CASSVDPRLEGEQYF.

This clonotype was observed a few times. The V call is TRBV7-9, the J call TRBJ1-2; 7 bases are a match to TRBD1. V shed 8 bases, J shed 11 bases, and the junction held 17 bases outside the gene matches. Germline loops: CDR1 SEHNR, CDR2 FQNEAQ (reference sequence). This CDR3 is 14 amino acids long. The CDR3 here is CASVLGRDREGYTF. The CDR3 DNA sequence: TGTGCCAGCGTCCTGGGGAGGGACAGAGAGGGGTACACCTTC.

This clonotype was seen a few times. The CDR3 loop reads CASSYSGMTETQYF. DNA for the CDR3: TGTGCCAGCAGTTACTCGGGAATGACGGAGACCCAGTACTTC. The V gene is TRBV6-5, the J gene TRBJ2-5; no definite D call. This CDR3 is 14 amino acids long. CDR1 and CDR2 (germline): MNHEY, SVGAGI. Deletions cut 0 bases from V and 5 bases from J, with 10 bases between.

This clonotype came up a few times. This rearrangement joins TRBV20-1 to TRBJ2-1; 11 nucleotides align to TRBD2. Losses at the gene ends were 3 bases for V and 2 bases for J; bases not matched to a gene: 3. The CDR3 contains 15 residues. Germline V gives CDR1 DFQATT, CDR2 SNEGSKA (reference sequence). The CDR3 protein is CSARGGLAAYNEQFF. The CDR3, as DNA: TGCAGTGCTAGGGGGGGACTAGCGGCCTACAATGAGCAGTTCTTC.

This clonotype was seen ten or more times. V usage is TRBV6-5 and J usage is TRBJ1-1, with D uncertain. This CDR3 contains 13 residues. Per germline, CDR1 MNHEY and CDR2 SVGAGI. V was cut by 7 bases and J by 1 base, with 10 bases left in between. CDR3 nucleotides: TGTGCCAGCATTGGAGCACGGAACACTGAAGCTTTCTTT. This gives the protein CASIGARNTEAFF.

About this clonotype: The CDR3 end shows no conserved phenylalanine or tryptophan, and so a read error is likely. This chain uses TRBV28 with TRBJ1-2, with a weak D call TRBD1 (6 bases). The germline V and J ends were trimmed by 5 bases and 4 bases, with 20 bases remaining between them. The CDR3 loop spans 16 amino acids. Germline V gene sequence: CDR1 MDHEN, CDR2 SYDVKM. In DNA form, the CDR3 reads TGTGCCAGCAGTCCCGGGACAACCGAACGACCCTATGGCTACACCTTA. Protein product: CASSPGTTERPYGYTL.

The V gene is TRBV27, the J gene TRBJ1-2, with TRBD1 identical over 9 bases. The V segment lost 7 bases and the J segment 8 bases; nucleotides outside the gene matches: 14. The germline V gene has CDR1 MNHEY and CDR2 SMNVEV (reference sequence). The CDR3 sequence is 15 residues long. The CDR3 DNA reads as TGTGCCAGCACCGTTACAGGGGGCGCGCTGTCAGGCTACACCTTC. It codes for CASTVTGGALSGYTF.

The chain couples TRBV19 to TRBJ2-5; no definite D call. The germline CDR1 and CDR2 sequences are LNHDA and SQIVND (reference sequence). The CDR3 runs to 12 residues. The V and J ends lost 6 bases and 2 bases respectively, with 7 bases between them. CDR3 in DNA: TGTGCCAGTAGCCGTCTACAAGAGACCCAGTACTTC. This encodes CASSRLQETQYF.

The table lists this clonotype with many counts. The genes are TRBV7-9 and TRBJ2-1; no clear D. Germline CDR1 is SEHNR and CDR2 is FQNEAQ (reference sequence). The CDR3 has 12 amino acids. Deletions cut 8 bases from V and 6 bases from J, with 11 bases between. The CDR3: CASHLAPNEQFF. The CDR3, as DNA: TGTGCCAGCCATTTGGCCCCCAATGAGCAGTTCTTC.

This clonotype was picked up a small number of times. CDR3 sequence (DNA): TGCAGTGCTAGAGTGACAGGGGGGACGCTCGGGAGAGGCTACACCTTC. It encodes CSARVTGGTLGRGYTF. The chain is built from TRBV20-1 and TRBJ1-2; the match to TRBD1 covers 9 bases. From germline, CDR1 is DFQATT and CDR2 SNEGSKA (reference sequence). V lost 1 base to trimming and J lost 8 bases; unmatched junction nucleotides: 14. The CDR3 extends over 16 amino acids.

Turning to this clonotype: A much larger clone lies a single base off, so this may be a read error. This CDR3 reads CASTWGTDTQYF. The CDR3 nucleotides are TGTGCCAGCACGTGGGGGACAGATACGCAGTATTTT. The V and J genes are TRBV12-3 or TRBV12-4 and TRBJ2-3; either TRBD1 or TRBD2 may fit D (5 bases each). V lost 7 bases and J lost 3, with 8 bases in between. CDR3 length equals 12 residues.

This clonotype showed up many times. J is TRBJ2-7 and V is TRBV7-9; weak D call: TRBD1 (5 bases). The CDR3 contains 13 residues. V was pared by 4 bases and J by 6 bases, with 13 bases between. The germline V gene encodes CDR1 SEHNR and CDR2 FQNEAQ (reference sequence). As DNA, the CDR3 is TGTGCCAGCAGCTCCCCGTCCCAGGGCGAGCAGTACTTC. It encodes CASSSPSQGEQYF.

The rearrangement links TRBV11-2 to TRBJ1-1; D not resolved. The CDR3 contains 11 residues. Between the trimmed V and J ends, which lost 0 bases and 8 bases, there was a span of 4 bases. The germline CDR1 and CDR2 sequences are SGHAT and FQNNGV. The CDR3 loop is CASSLEEEAFF. In DNA form, the CDR3 reads TGTGCCAGCAGCTTAGAAGAAGAAGCTTTCTTT.

This sequence joins TRBV28 and TRBJ1-1, with unresolved D. Germline values: CDR1 MDHEN, CDR2 SYDVKM. This CDR3 spans 14 amino acids. The ends were cut back, 6 bases at V and 3 bases at J, with 14 bases in the middle. The CDR3, as DNA: TGTGCCAGCAGCTCCTTCGATATCTACACTGAAGCTTTCTTT. Its protein is CASSSFDIYTEAFF.

This clonotype occurred a few times. This chain uses TRBV20-1 with TRBJ2-5; D is uncertain. Per germline, CDR1 DFQATT and CDR2 SNEGSKA (reference sequence). The CDR3 sequence is 14 residues long. V was cut by 3 bases and J by 5 bases, with 16 bases left in between. CDR3 in DNA: TGCAGTGCTAGTAGTCGGCTAGAAGGGGAGACCCAGTACTTC. Protein product: CSASSRLEGETQYF.

This clonotype was recorded at least ten times. This sequence joins TRBV7-9 and TRBJ2-7, with a tentative D call TRBD1 (6 bases). Germline loops: CDR1 SEHNR, CDR2 FQNEAQ (reference sequence). This CDR3 has 15 amino acids. Trimming removed 3 bases at V and 5 bases at J, with 17 bases between. The CDR3 loop reads CASSFGRGYLDEQYF. CDR3 in DNA: TGTGCCAGCAGCTTTGGCAGGGGCTATCTTGACGAGCAGTACTTC.

Notes on this clonotype: The conserved final phenylalanine or tryptophan is absent from the CDR3, which likely points to a read error. The V call is TRBV19, the J call TRBJ2-7, with D tentatively TRBD1 (7 bases). Germline values: CDR1 LNHDA, CDR2 SQIVND (reference sequence). The V gene lost 4 bases and the J gene lost 2 bases, with 12 bases spanning the gap. The CDR3 totals 14 residues. CDR3 DNA: TGTGCCAGTAGTACGCGGGACAGCACCTACGAGCAGTACTCC. This codes for CASSTRDSTYEQYS.

There are many counts of this clonotype. This chain connects TRBV6-2 or TRBV6-3 to TRBJ1-2, with D maybe TRBD1 (5 bases). Trimming took off 7 bases at V and 5 bases at J, with 14 bases between the two ends. Looked up from germline, CDR1 is MNHEY and CDR2 is SVGEGT. This CDR3 has 13 amino acids. CDR3 nucleotides: TGTGCCAGCACCAACAACCCAGGGTATGGCTACACCTTC. Residues: CASTNNPGYGYTF.

The rearrangement uses TRBV10-3 and TRBJ2-7, with D tentatively TRBD1 (5 bases). Germline V gene data show CDR1 as ENHRY and CDR2 as SYGVKD. V was trimmed by 2 bases and J by 3 bases, leaving 11 bases between them. This CDR3 contains 14 residues. CDR3 sequence (DNA): TGTGCCATCAGTGAGCGGTTAGGGGACTACGAGCAGTACTTC. Its protein product is CAISERLGDYEQYF.

This sequence joins TRBV9 and TRBJ1-1; D call uncertain. Trimming cost V 0 bases and J 7 bases, with 7 bases left between them. CDR1 and CDR2 (germline): SGDLS, YYNGEE. The CDR3 has 12 amino acids. The CDR3 protein is CASSVANDEAFF. DNA for the CDR3: TGTGCCAGCAGCGTAGCGAACGATGAAGCTTTCTTT.

This clonotype was counted at least ten times. V is TRBV11-2 and J is TRBJ2-1; the D gene is possibly TRBD2 (6 bases). Germline CDR1 and CDR2: SGHAT and FQNNGV. The V gene lost 5 bases and the J gene lost 5 bases, with 22 bases spanning the gap. The CDR3 totals 17 residues. The chain's CDR3 is CASSPWRGPESHNEQFF. The CDR3 bases are TGTGCCAGCAGCCCCTGGCGGGGCCCGGAGTCCCACAATGAGCAGTTCTTC. The whole variable domain, remainder taken from reference TRBV11-2 and TRBJ2-1, is EAGVAQSPRYKIIEKRQSVAFWCNPISGHATLYWYQQILGQGPKLLIQFQNNGVVDDSQLPKDRFSAERLKGVDSTLKIQPAKLEDSAVYLCASSPWRGPESHNEQFFGPGTRLTVL.

This clonotype has just a few counts. The chain has TRBV5-1 and TRBJ2-1; no clear D gene. V was clipped by 3 bases and J by 3 bases, with 22 bases between them. Germline CDR1 and CDR2: SGHRS and YFSETQ. The length of the CDR3 is 18 residues. The DNA for the CDR3 is TGCGCCAGCAGCTGGAGCAGGTACAGAGACGCCAACTACAATGAGCAGTTCTTC. Encoded protein: CASSWSRYRDANYNEQFF.